In its sample, the clone carrying this T cell receptor beta chain is medium-sized (0.01 to 0.1%). Its antigen is undetermined. Per germline, CDR1 ENHRY and CDR2 SYGVKD. Unmatched junction bases numbered 13, after V lost 7 bases and J lost 2 bases. The CDR3 extends over 17 amino acids. Treg sorting used a CD4+CD25+CD127-/low gate. After constant-region reverse-primer amplification, full-length variable regions underwent semi-nested PCR with Nested Universal Primer A. Each CDR3 protein gets one entry after TCRdb re-called the 5' RACE reads with MiXCR. The profile shows fewer than 13,000 distinct CDR3 sequences, 15% to 20% of them singletons. Study outcomes and limitations: Tumor Treg TCRs overlapped most with tumor naive CD4+ cells. The larger-cohort validation was restricted to a single TCR beta V-J rearrangement rather than whole repertoires. Tumor memory CD4+ T cell TCR gene usage was found to cluster with blood and lymph node memory CD4+ cells and with lymph node naive CD4+ cells.

The sequencing input was Tregs sorted from a lymph node. The rearrangement links TRBV10-3 to TRBJ2-2, with TRBD1 matching over 7 bases. The source is a female donor with breast cancer. The CDR3 here is CAIKGELGQINTGELFF. In DNA, the CDR3 is TGTGCCATCAAGGGGGAGTTGGGACAGATCAACACCGGGGAGCTGTTTTTT.